Below are 13 T cell receptor beta chains sequenced from a single sample in a study of OX40 agonist ivuxolimab in advanced cancers. Using immunoSEQ multiplex PCR, the repertoire was profiled, and TCRdb retains in-frame clones only, with some absent. Here the sample spans about 13,000 clones, 67% being singletons. Sequenced material: CD4+ or CD8+ T cells sorted from blood, taken in a trial of the OX40 agonist ivuxolimab. All receptors come from an adult with an advanced solid tumor such as melanoma, head and neck, liver or kidney cancer.

The chain couples TRBV5-5 to TRBJ2-7; D gene ambiguous. Germline V gives CDR1 SGHKS, CDR2 YYEKEE (reference sequence). The CDR3 is made up of 14 amino acids. Deletions cut 0 bases from V and 2 bases from J, with 9 bases between. The CDR3 protein is CASSLVDGAYEQYF. The CDR3 bases are TGTGCCAGCAGCTTGGTGGACGGTGCCTACGAGCAGTACTTC.

The chain combines TRBV7-9 with TRBJ2-1, with D perhaps matching TRBD2 (5 bases). CDR3 size: 13 residues. Trimming shortened V by 5 bases and J by 6 bases, and 11 bases separated the two germline ends. Per the germline V gene, CDR1 is SEHNR and CDR2 is FQNEAQ (reference sequence). CDR3 in amino acids: CASSPPTTNEQFF. The CDR3 bases are TGTGCCAGCAGCCCGCCGACTACCAATGAGCAGTTCTTC.

This sequence joins TRBV6-1 and TRBJ1-1; 8 bases align to TRBD1. Germline CDR1 MNHNS, CDR2 SASEGT. J lost 4 bases, V lost 3 bases, and 1 base had no gene match. The CDR3 is 13 amino acids. The CDR3 DNA reads as TGTGCCAGCAGTGATGGGACAGGCACTGAAGCTTTCTTT. Protein product: CASSDGTGTEAFF.

In DNA form, the CDR3 reads TGCGCCAGCAGCCAAGATTGGACAGGCGGGAACACCATATATTTT. Translated, it gives CASSQDWTGGNTIYF. This rearrangement joins TRBV4-3 to TRBJ1-3; TRBD1 agrees at 7 bases. The germline CDR1 and CDR2 sequences are LGHNA and YSLEER. The CDR3 covers 15 residues. Germline trimming cut 0 bases from V and 7 bases from J; bases unmatched to any gene: 6.

The V and J genes are TRBV5-1 and TRBJ2-7, with TRBD2 as a possible D gene (6 bases). Germline loops: CDR1 SGHRS, CDR2 YFSETQ. V lost 4 bases and J 1 base, leaving 18 bases between the germline ends. The CDR3 extends over 16 amino acids. The CDR3 DNA reads as TGCGCCAGCAGCCCCCCTTCTAGCGTATTTTCCTACGAGCAGTACTTC. Its protein is CASSPPSSVFSYEQYF.

Worth noting for this clone: At one end the junction does not follow the germline gene, possibly because of a read error. The chain has TRBV11-2 and TRBJ2-3; maybe TRBD1 (6 bases). This CDR3 contains 12 residues. Per the germline V gene, CDR1 is SGHAT and CDR2 is FQNNGV. This CDR3 reads CASSLGGDTQYF. The CDR3 DNA sequence: TGTGCCAGCAGTTTAGGGGGAGATACGCAGTATTTT.

The chain carries TRBV19 and TRBJ2-7, with 8 bases that match TRBD2. The CDR3 is made up of 13 amino acids. Trimming removed 3 bases from V and 6 bases from J; junction bases left unmatched: 4. CDR1 and CDR2 (germline): LNHDA, SQIVND (reference sequence). The CDR3 region is CASSILSGSEQYF. The CDR3, as DNA: TGTGCCAGTAGTATCCTCAGCGGGAGCGAGCAGTACTTC.

Only a few counts were recorded for this clone. The J gene is TRBJ1-2, the V gene TRBV4-3, with D possibly being TRBD1 (6 bases). The V end lost 2 bases, the J end lost 5 bases, and 18 bases lay between the germline ends. The CDR3 spans 16 residues. Germline V gene sequence: CDR1 LGHNA, CDR2 YSLEER. For the CDR3, the DNA is TGCGCCAGCAGCCAATTCACTACAGGGAATCGGTATGGCTACACCTTC. This codes for CASSQFTTGNRYGYTF.

This clone has more than one count but fewer than ten. The CDR3 bases are TGTGCCAGCAGTCGAACTGAGAACACTGAAGCTTTCTTT. Translation gives CASSRTENTEAFF. V is TRBV6-1 and J is TRBJ1-1; D uncertain. Germline values: CDR1 MNHNS, CDR2 SASEGT. Trimming removed 5 bases from V and 1 base from J, with 8 bases in between. CDR3 size: 13 residues.

The chain links TRBV21-1 to TRBJ2-5; the D segment call TRBD2 is taken from the table without a DNA check. TRBV21-1 is annotated as a pseudogene. The CDR3 runs 15 residues. DNA of the CDR3: TGTGCCAGCAGCCTATCGGTCAGAGGCCCAGAGACCCAGTACTTC. Its protein product is CASSLSVRGPETQYF.

This rearrangement joins TRBV11-2 to TRBJ2-2; 14 bases are shared with TRBD2. Unmatched junction bases numbered 6, after V lost 1 base and J lost 5 bases. The CDR3 totals 18 residues. From germline, CDR1 is SGHAT and CDR2 FQNNGV. The CDR3 region has the DNA TGTGCCAGCAGCTTAGCTGGGACTAGCGGGAGTGGGACCGGGGAGCTGTTTTTT. Translation gives CASSLAGTSGSGTGELFF.

The chain employs TRBV28 and TRBJ2-7; 9 bases are a match to TRBD1. CDR3 length: 14 amino acids. Trimming cost V 7 bases and J 4 bases; bases outside gene matches: 8. CDR1 and CDR2 (germline): MDHEN, SYDVKM. DNA for the CDR3: TGTGCCAGCAACATCGGAGACAGGGGGTACGAGCAGTACTTC. It yields the protein CASNIGDRGYEQYF.

A single count supports this clone. V and J are TRBV13 and TRBJ2-5; either TRBD1 or TRBD2 may supply D (5 bases each). Between the trimmed V and J ends, which lost 4 bases and 1 base, there was a span of 13 bases. The CDR3 length is 15 residues. Germline assignment: CDR1 PRHDT and CDR2 FYEKMQ (reference sequence). The CDR3 is CASSSGWGSQETQYF. The CDR3 DNA is TGTGCCAGCAGCTCAGGATGGGGGTCCCAAGAGACCCAGTACTTC. Complete variable domain (other parts from reference TRBV13 and TRBJ2-5): AAGVIQSPRHLIKEKRETATLKCYPIPRHDTVYWYQQGPGQDPQFLISFYEKMQSDKGSIPDRFSAQQFSDYHSELNMSSLELGDSALYFCASSSGWGSQETQYFGPGTRLLVL.